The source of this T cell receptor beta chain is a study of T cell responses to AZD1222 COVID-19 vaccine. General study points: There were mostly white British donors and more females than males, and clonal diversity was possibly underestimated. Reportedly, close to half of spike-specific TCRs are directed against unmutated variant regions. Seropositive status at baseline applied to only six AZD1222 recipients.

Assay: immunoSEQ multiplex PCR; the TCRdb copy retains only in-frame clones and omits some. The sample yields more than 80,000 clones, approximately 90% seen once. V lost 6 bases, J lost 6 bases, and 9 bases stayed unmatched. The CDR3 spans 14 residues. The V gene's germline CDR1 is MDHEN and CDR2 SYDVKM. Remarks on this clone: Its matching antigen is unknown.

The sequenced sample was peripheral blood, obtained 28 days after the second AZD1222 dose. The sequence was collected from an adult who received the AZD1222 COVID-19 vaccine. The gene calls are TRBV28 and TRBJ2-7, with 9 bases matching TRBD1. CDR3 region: CASRSGGQGSEQYF. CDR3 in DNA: TGTGCCAGCAGATCGGGGGGACAGGGCTCCGAGCAGTACTTC.